This T cell receptor beta chain is from a study of cytomegalovirus exposure and HLA in healthy donors (dated by TCRdb to 2017 to 2019). About the full investigation: An earlier analysis of several hundred of the donors reported about 290 Gb of sequence data and 117 million unique TCR beta sequences from 150 million to 200 million T cells. Approximately 310 gigabases of sequencing data and 80 million or so unique TCR sequences were included in an early release covering 550 to 650 HLA-typed donors. Of the 398 genotyped donors, about 80% fell in the genetic ancestry cluster associated with self-reported Caucasian donors. The aim of the study was to test whether cataloging public T cell receptors could identify signatures of past pathogen exposure. Using immunosequencing, the study profiled T cell repertoires from 550 to 750 subjects and related those repertoires to cytomegalovirus serostatus. Besides the first cohort of around 670 subjects, a separate validation cohort made up of over 100 different subjects was used. High-throughput TCR immunosequencing, statistical association of individual TCRs with disease status, and machine learning were combined to predict cytomegalovirus infection status. A later analysis re-examined previously published TCR beta repertoires from about 670 donors and added high-resolution HLA genotyping to investigate patterns of TCR occurrence. In the later analysis, no new phenotypic data were used to find candidate immune exposures; instead, reliance was placed on TCR beta sequences and their occurrence across donors. An earlier analysis of about 600 of the donors used high-throughput TCR beta sequencing to judge whether each TCR beta V gene segment behaved as functional or pseudogenic. Donor age, sex, ethnicity and CMV serostatus were compiled together with the repertoire data. A later genetic analysis used genome-wide SNP genotypes for about 65% of the 666 donors, treating that subset as a discovery cohort. All discovery cohort repertoires had been generated using a single sequencing platform. Both class I and class II loci were covered by HLA typing, at four-digit resolution. The number of donors typed differed by locus, with about 620-630 for A, B, C, DRB1 and DQB1, around 500 for DQA1, 600 to 610 for DPA1, and around 430 for DPB1. Several DR-DQ haplotypes were handled as single units for association and clustering because linkage in the cohort was strong. Across some 400 genotyped donors of the cohort, an average of approximately 240,000 unique TCR beta nucleotide sequences per donor were sequenced, and roughly 20% of those sequences were non-productive.

The paper's findings and limits, for the study overall: Presence/absence analyses assumed roughly uniform sequencing depth across donors, an assumption that may not hold. V-gene and J-gene trimming of TCR beta chains was associated with a missense DCLRE1C variant in a later genetic analysis, and the association was replicated in an independent cohort. In a later analysis, TCR association rates were found to vary across HLA loci, with the most associated TCRs seen for DRB1 alleles and the fewest for HLA-C alleles. According to the authors, the approach could potentially be generalized to other disease states and immunological phenotypes. A further reported finding was that TCR beta sequences accurately predicted the HLA-A and HLA-B alleles for most subjects in the first cohort. Most CMV-associated TCR beta chains appeared to be HLA-restricted in a later analysis, and the HLA associations seemed to be driven largely by CMV exposure. Because HLA typing was unavailable for some donors at each locus, only the typed subset was used in association tests. The sequencing pipeline was judged likely to have produced a cluster of highly shared sequence variants as a technical artifact. Correlated functional status among segregating V segments might reflect linkage disequilibrium, but an unknown experimental factor could not be ruled out. A later analysis associated 16,951 TCR beta sequences with specific HLA alleles at a false discovery rate of 0.05. In a later analysis, HLA-associated TCR beta chains were found to be more clonally expanded and to have lower generation probabilities than equally common non-associated chains. According to a later genetic analysis, donors in an Asian-associated ancestry cluster had fewer N-insertions in productive TCRs than the approximately 670-donor mean. In a later analysis, several top co-occurrence clusters were reported to appear linked to parvovirus B19, influenza, CMV and Epstein-Barr virus. Cytomegalovirus status was reported to be diagnosed by the classifier with high specificity and sensitivity in both the original and validation cohorts. The study listed 150 to 200 TCR beta chains as associated with cytomegalovirus. For the cohort, immune exposure information was limited to CMV serostatus. This cohort had only TCR beta chains sequenced, and the lack of alpha or paired-chain data limited which features could be detected. Most TCR sequences were observed very rarely across donors, whereas some public TCRs were present in many individuals. Assigning TCR associations to individual alleles was difficult when HLA alleles, especially DR and DQ, strongly co-occurred. Broadly in line with IMGT annotations, most TCR beta V segments showed up in productive rearrangements about 87% or about 30% of the time in an earlier analysis of 587 of the donors. Because counts were too low, 15 to 20 rarely observed V segments, including chromosome 9 orphons, were excluded from the earlier analysis of 587 of the donors. A few of the identified cytomegalovirus-associated TCR beta chains were confirmed in vitro to be specific for cytomegalovirus antigens.

The cohort was made up of around 720 healthy bone marrow donors. Cohort members were all nominally healthy when sampled, although unrecorded immune exposures were likely present. The donor was CMV seronegative and belonged to the group of roughly 330 seronegative cohort members. A peripheral blood sample was provided by each donor, and peripheral blood mononuclear cells were used for TCR beta sequencing. Genomic DNA extraction from the blood cell samples was performed with the Qiagen DNeasy Blood Extraction Kit. Turning to this clone: Its antigen is not yet known. There are no base qualities to consult, and no much larger clone falls within one base. Other DNA sequences in this sample translate to the same CDR3.

The library was built by means of the immunoSEQ multiplex PCR assay. For the multiplex PCR, a mixture combining 60 forward primers for TCR Vbeta segments and 13 reverse primers for TCR Jbeta segments was used. The CDR3 region of rearranged TCR beta genes was amplified from genomic DNA by a multiplex PCR assay. The amplified TCR beta libraries were sequenced on the Illumina HiSeq System as 87-base-pair reads. The original methods were these. Across the 700 or so repertoires, a later analysis counted some 81 million unique TCR beta chains, around 11 million of which were shared by at least two donors. Raw reads were error-corrected and collapsed into unique sequences by a nearest-neighbor algorithm in which closely related sequences were merged to remove PCR and sequencing errors. To assign V, D and J gene segments, CDR3 sequences were aligned to IMGT reference sequences. Each retained sequence needed at least a six-nucleotide match to both a V gene segment and a J gene segment. A rearrangement counted as productive if the CDR3 had no stop codons and remained in frame with V and J, and every other rearrangement counted as non-productive. Following IMGT convention, CDR3 was defined as the stretch from the second conserved V-encoded cysteine up to the conserved J-encoded phenylalanine. Sequences without an unambiguous match to a single V gene segment were excluded from the earlier analysis of about 600 of the donors. An earlier analysis of several hundred of the donors called V segments functional above 56.7% productive rearrangements and segregating when the between-donor standard deviation exceeded 5%. To diagnose cytomegalovirus status from the catalog of TCR beta chain sequences, a statistical classification framework was built. V and J gene assignment, in a later analysis, came from comparing TCR nucleotide sequences with IMGT/GENE-DB human TR gene sequences. A later analysis assigned CDR3 sequences and most-parsimonious VDJ recombination scenarios with the TCRdist pipeline. In a later analysis, every TCR beta chain was defined by the combination of its CDR3 amino acid sequence and its V-gene family, and reads without a unique V-gene family were dropped. As a way to deal with suspected cross-contamination and a sequencing artifact, a later analysis dropped 500 to 700 nucleotide sequences that were highly shared and had low generation probability. A later analysis calculated a clonal expansion index for each public chain from normalized within-repertoire ranks of inferred template counts. Generation probabilities in a later analysis came from a VDJ recombination model fitted to out-of-frame rearrangements, and those results were checked against IGoR. In a later analysis, hypergeometric tests were used to score TCR-TCR, TCR-HLA and TCR-CMV co-occurrence, with a repertoire-size bias correction applied to TCR pairs. In a later analysis, false discovery rates were estimated by permuting HLA or CMV assignments 20 times. In a later analysis, co-occurring TCRs were grouped using DBSCAN, and TCRdist sequence similarity was added for clustering within HLA-allele-positive subsets. Repertoires with fewer than 30,000 or more than 120,000 public chains, plus five repertoires with anomalous nucleotide sharing, were excluded from co-occurrence clustering. The table was pulled from immuneACCESS by TCRdb, which kept in-frame rearrangements only. Such tables lose some clones; where checked, under half of the loss comes from unresolved V genes, and the rest has no known cause. The DNA gave D and trimming, while V, J and clone size come from that table. The sample table contains some 190,000 clones; only one count was recorded for 60% to 85% of them. The ten largest clones add up to around 1.5% of the sample.

This receptor was taken from a man in his late teens or twenties in good health and CMV-seronegative. The source material was PBMCs.

The CDR3 has the sequence CATGGGYTF. The nucleotide sequence reads TGTGCCACCGGAGGGGGCTACACCTTC. The rearrangement joined TRBV28 to TRBJ1-2, with the D segment identity uncertain. V is clipped by 10 bases and J by 8 bases, and the sequence between their germline boundaries is 8 bases long. The germline V gene specifies MDHEN as CDR1 and SYDVKM as CDR2. The CDR3 spans 9 residues, from the cysteine through the phenylalanine. CDR3 DNA only is kept here, 27 bases in frame from base 1.